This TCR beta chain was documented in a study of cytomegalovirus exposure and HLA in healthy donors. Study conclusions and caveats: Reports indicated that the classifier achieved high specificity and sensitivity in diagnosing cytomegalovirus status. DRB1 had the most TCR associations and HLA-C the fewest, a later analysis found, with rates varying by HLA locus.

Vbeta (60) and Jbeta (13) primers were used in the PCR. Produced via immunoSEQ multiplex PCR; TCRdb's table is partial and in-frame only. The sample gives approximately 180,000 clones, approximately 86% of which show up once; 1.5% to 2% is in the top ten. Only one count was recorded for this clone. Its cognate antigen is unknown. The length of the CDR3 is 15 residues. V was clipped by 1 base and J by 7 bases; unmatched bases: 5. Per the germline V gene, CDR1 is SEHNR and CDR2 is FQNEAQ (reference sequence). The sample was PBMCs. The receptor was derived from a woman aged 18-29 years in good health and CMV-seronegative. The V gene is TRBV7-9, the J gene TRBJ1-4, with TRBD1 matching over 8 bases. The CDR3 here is CASSLGGTGGEKLFF. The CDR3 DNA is TGTGCCAGCAGCTTAGGAGGGACAGGTGGTGAAAAACTGTTTTTT. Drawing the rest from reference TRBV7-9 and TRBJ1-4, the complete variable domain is DTGVSQNPRHKITKRGQNVTFRCDPISEHNRLYWYRQTLGQGPEFLTYFQNEAQLEKSRLLSDRFSAERPKGSFSTLEIQRTEQGDSAMYLCASSLGGTGGEKLFFGSGTQLSVL.